Each of the 14 T cell receptor beta chains below was sequenced from the same sample in a study of cytomegalovirus exposure and HLA in healthy donors. The table came from immunoSEQ multiplex PCR; TCRdb's copy has only in-frame clones and leaves some out. Of approximately 210,000 clones in the sample, roughly 86% were seen once. Sample: PBMCs. The receptors come from a woman younger than 35 in good health and CMV-seronegative.

The chain links TRBV4-1 to TRBJ2-7; no clear D gene. The CDR3 has 13 amino acids. V was trimmed by 2 bases and J by 6 bases, leaving 11 bases between them. Germline values: CDR1 MGHRA, CDR2 YSYEKL. The DNA of the CDR3 is TGCGCCAGCAGCCAAATCAACTCCCTCGAGCAGTACTTC. It is translated as CASSQINSLEQYF.

V is TRBV5-6 and J is TRBJ1-3; possibly TRBD1 for D (5 bases). CDR1 is SGHDT and CDR2 is YYEEEE in the germline V gene. The CDR3 totals 16 residues. Trimming shortened V by 2 bases and J by 0 bases, and 12 bases separated the two germline ends. The CDR3 region is CASSFGPTVSGNTIYF. In DNA, the CDR3 is TGTGCCAGCAGCTTCGGCCCGACAGTCTCTGGAAACACCATATATTTT. The full variable domain, rest sourced from reference TRBV5-6 and TRBJ1-3, is DAGVTQSPTHLIKTRGQQVTLRCSPKSGHDTVSWYQQALGQGPQFIFQYYEEEERQRGNFPDRFSGHQFPNYSSELNVNALLLGDSALYLCASSFGPTVSGNTIYFGEGSWLTVV.

The V call is TRBV5-6, the J call TRBJ2-5; 10 positions agree with TRBD1. CDR1 and CDR2 from the germline V gene are SGHDT and YYEEEE. Losses at the gene ends were 0 bases for V and 0 bases for J; bases not matched to a gene: 2. The CDR3 totals 16 residues. This CDR3 reads CASSLGTGGYQETQYF. The CDR3 nucleotides read TGTGCCAGCAGCTTGGGGACAGGGGGGTACCAAGAGACCCAGTACTTC.

This sequence joins TRBV11-2 and TRBJ2-1; the match to TRBD2 covers 13 bases. The germline CDR1 and CDR2 sequences are SGHAT and FQNNGV. The CDR3 is 15 residues long. J gave up 6 bases and V 5 bases, and 4 bases lay outside the gene matches. Here the CDR3 reads CASSGLAGVTNEQFF. CDR3 bases: TGTGCCAGCAGCGGACTAGCGGGAGTTACCAATGAGCAGTTCTTC.

The J gene is TRBJ2-7, the V gene TRBV10-2; D is uncertain. Germline CDR1 WSHSY, CDR2 SAAADI. This CDR3 contains 13 residues. Trimming removed 6 bases from V and 2 bases from J, with 11 bases in between. CDR3 DNA: TGCGCCAGCAGCCAGACACTGACCTACGAGCAGTACTTC. This codes for CASSQTLTYEQYF.

CDR3 in amino acids: CASSQTSGWNYEQYF. The CDR3 DNA reads TGTGCCAGCAGCCAGACTAGCGGGTGGAACTACGAGCAGTACTTC. This rearrangement joins TRBV7-2 to TRBJ2-7, with TRBD2 matching 10 bases. The CDR3 runs 15 residues. V lost 5 bases, J lost 3 bases, and 7 bases stayed unmatched. The V gene's germline CDR1 is SGHTA and CDR2 FQGNSA. Full variable domain (outside the CDR3, taken from reference TRBV7-2 and TRBJ2-7): GAGVSQSPSNKVTEKGKDVELRCDPISGHTALYWYRQSLGQGLEFLIYFQGNSAPDKSGLPSDRFSAERTGGSVSTLTIQRTQQEDSAVYLCASSQTSGWNYEQYFGPGTRLTVT.

DNA of the CDR3: TGTGCCAGCAGCCTCTCCCCCGCGGGGAACACTGAAGCTTTCTTT. It translates to CASSLSPAGNTEAFF. The genes are TRBV7-2 and TRBJ1-1; D gene unclear. The CDR3 extends over 15 amino acids. Per the germline V gene, CDR1 is SGHTA and CDR2 is FQGNSA. The ends were cut back, 5 bases at V and 1 base at J, with 14 bases in the middle.

A single count supports this clone. This rearrangement joins TRBV2 to TRBJ1-2; TRBD1 aligns across 7 bases. V trimming: 3 bases; J trimming: 2 bases; junction bases outside the gene matches: 6. The CDR3 covers 15 residues. Germline V lookup: CDR1 SNHLY, CDR2 FYNNEI. The DNA for the CDR3 is TGTGCCAGCAGTGAGGGGGACAGACAAAACTATGGCTACACCTTC. This encodes CASSEGDRQNYGYTF.

V and J are TRBV30 and TRBJ2-1; D unresolved. In germline, CDR1 is GTSNPN, CDR2 SVGIG (reference sequence). Trimming stripped 3 bases from V and 6 bases from J, with 12 bases between. The CDR3 loop spans 13 amino acids. The CDR3 region has the DNA TGTGCCTGGAGCCCCCTTTCGGGCAATGAGCAGTTCTTC. As protein: CAWSPLSGNEQFF.

The chain recombines TRBV6-1 with TRBJ1-1, with D uncertain. The CDR3 loop spans 14 amino acids. Germline loops: CDR1 MNHNS, CDR2 SASEGT. The V end lost 2 bases, the J end lost 5 bases, and 12 bases lay between the germline ends. CDR3 sequence (DNA): TGTGCCAGCAGTGAAATTGAGTGGTCAACTGAAGCTTTCTTT. This codes for CASSEIEWSTEAFF.

This clone was counted between two and nine times. The chain has TRBV7-9 and TRBJ2-5, with TRBD2 identical over 8 bases. This CDR3 spans 15 amino acids. Germline CDR1 reads SEHNR; CDR2 reads FQNEAQ (reference sequence). V was clipped by 5 bases and J by 5 bases; unmatched bases: 10. The CDR3 region has the DNA TGTGCCAGCAGCGCGCGGGGGGTAGGCACGGAGACCCAGTACTTC. The encoded protein is CASSARGVGTETQYF.

The chain is built from TRBV4-2 and TRBJ2-7; 13 bases agree with TRBD2. Germline V lookup: CDR1 LGHNA, CDR2 YNFKEQ. With 0 bases clipped from V and 4 bases from J, the junction kept 6 bases outside the gene matches. This CDR3 is 17 amino acids long. CDR3 protein: CASSQELAGGFDYEQYF. DNA of the CDR3: TGTGCCAGCAGCCAAGAACTAGCGGGAGGGTTCGATTACGAGCAGTACTTC.

The chain joins TRBV27 to TRBJ1-1, with D tentatively TRBD1 (5 bases). V was trimmed by 6 bases and J by 6 bases, leaving 11 bases between them. The CDR3 is 12 residues long. Germline V gene lookup returns CDR1 MNHEY and CDR2 SMNVEV (reference sequence). Here the CDR3 reads CASRGGGSEAFF. CDR3 sequence (DNA): TGTGCCAGCAGGGGGGGAGGCTCTGAAGCTTTCTTT.

This sequence joins TRBV5-1 and TRBJ2-5; tentatively, D is TRBD2 (6 bases). The CDR3 runs 13 residues. Germline CDR1 is SGHRS and CDR2 is YFSETQ. Trimming removed 0 bases from V and 4 bases from J, with 7 bases in between. Written as DNA, the CDR3 is TGCGCCAGCAGCTTGGACGGGGGAGAGACCCAGTACTTC. Amino acids: CASSLDGGETQYF.